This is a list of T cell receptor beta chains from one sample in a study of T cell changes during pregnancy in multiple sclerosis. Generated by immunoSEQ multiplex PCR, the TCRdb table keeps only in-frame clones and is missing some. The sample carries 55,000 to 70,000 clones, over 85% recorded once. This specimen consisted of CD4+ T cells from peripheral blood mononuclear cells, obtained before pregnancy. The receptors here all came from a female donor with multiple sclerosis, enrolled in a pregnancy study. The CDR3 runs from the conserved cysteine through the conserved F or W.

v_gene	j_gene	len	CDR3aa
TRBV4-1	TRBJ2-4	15	CASSQGRAGLGIQYF
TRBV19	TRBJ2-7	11	CASGQGYEQYF
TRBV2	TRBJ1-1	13	CASSEDRNTEAFF
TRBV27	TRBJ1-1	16	CASSLYGEGVNTEAFF
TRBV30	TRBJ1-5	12	CAWSVAEGPQHF
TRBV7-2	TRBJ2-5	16	CASRPGLAPHQETQYF
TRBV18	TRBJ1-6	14	CASSPTGYNSPLHF
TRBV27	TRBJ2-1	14	CASSLFGGAHEQFF
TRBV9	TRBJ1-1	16	CASSGQGAHMNTEAFF
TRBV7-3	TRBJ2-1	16	CASSLAGTSSYNEQFF
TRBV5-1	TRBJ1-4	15	CASSLTGKTNEKLFF
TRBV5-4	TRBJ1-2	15	CASSLTLVANYGYTF
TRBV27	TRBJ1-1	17	CASSSPPGQGADTEAFF
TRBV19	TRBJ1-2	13	CARTDRRHYGYTF
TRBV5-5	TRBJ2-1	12	CASSPLVSEQFF
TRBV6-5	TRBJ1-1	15	CASSLTRQGIAEAFF
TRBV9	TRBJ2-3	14	CASSSGTRGDTQYF
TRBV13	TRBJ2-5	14	CASSLGGVRETQYF
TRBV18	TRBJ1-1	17	CASSPPLGRQGHTEAFF
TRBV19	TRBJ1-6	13	CASQGRGNSPLHF
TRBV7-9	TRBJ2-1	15	CASSLVSGGGHEQFF
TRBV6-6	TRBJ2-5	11	CASTLAGIRYF
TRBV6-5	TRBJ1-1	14	CASSPPPYRSEAFF
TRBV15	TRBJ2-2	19	CATSRDRWLADSNTGELFF
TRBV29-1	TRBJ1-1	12	CSVEVADTEAFF
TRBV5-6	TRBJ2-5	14	CASSLAGAEETQYF
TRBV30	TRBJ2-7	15	CAWSARDSIAYEQYF
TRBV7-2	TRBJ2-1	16	CASSQSGQGLGNEQFF
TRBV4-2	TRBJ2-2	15	CASSQDGLFGGELFF
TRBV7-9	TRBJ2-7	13	CASSPETSHEQYF
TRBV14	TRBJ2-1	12	CASSQDRNEQFF
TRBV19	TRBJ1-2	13	CASSIPGPRGYTF
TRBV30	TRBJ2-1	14	CAWSSGKSYNEQFF
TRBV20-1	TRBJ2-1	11	CSAGRENEQFF
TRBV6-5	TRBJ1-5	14	CASRPTGRGQPQHF
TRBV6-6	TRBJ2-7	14	CASSPGQRIGEQYF
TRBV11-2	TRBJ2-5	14	CASSFSIGQETQYF
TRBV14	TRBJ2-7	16	CASSQMFQGQSYEQYF
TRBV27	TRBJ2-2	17	CASSLYGTNTNTGELFF
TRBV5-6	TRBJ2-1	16	CASSLARGALYNEQFF
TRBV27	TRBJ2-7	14	CASSQTGLMGEQYF
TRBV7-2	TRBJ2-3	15	CASRSTSGSTDTQYF
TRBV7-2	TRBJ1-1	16	CASSLERRVGDTEAFF
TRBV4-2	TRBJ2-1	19	CASSSRTEETSGRRNEQFF
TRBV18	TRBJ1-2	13	CASSLGQGSGYTF
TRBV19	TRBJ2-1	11	CASSILSRQFF
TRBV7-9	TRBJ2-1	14	CASTVGQVYNEQFF
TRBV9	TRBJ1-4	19	CASSVGPGPSGATNEKLFF